This is a list of T cell receptor beta chains from one sample in a study of blood T cells in healthy people across ages. From the 5' RACE reads, TCRdb called clonotypes with MiXCR, one entry per CDR3 protein. The sample consists of 1.5 million to 2 million distinct CDR3 sequences, 28% of them appearing once. Sequenced: blood. The receptors stem from a woman aged 25-40 years in good health. Each CDR3 is given with its conserved first and last residue.

v_gene	j_gene	CDR3aa
TRBV10-3	TRBJ2-7	CAISELGSGEPIPYEQYF
TRBV20-1	TRBJ2-4	CSARRGPSRSIQYF
TRBV7-6	TRBJ1-2	CANSLEVGHTGGYTF
TRBV7-9	TRBJ2-5	CASSLATQGWETQYF
TRBV20-1	TRBJ2-1	CSARADHSGDEQFF
TRBV25-1	TRBJ2-1	CASSGISYSGQFF
TRBV6-1	TRBJ2-1	CASSEYPVGGSGPNEQFF
TRBV15	TRBJ2-1	CATSSAVLLAGGGNEQFF
TRBV10-3	TRBJ1-1	CAIKGGQGAFEKPYEAFF
TRBV6-2/TRBV6-3	TRBJ2-7	CASSYHPGTNYEQYF
TRBV14	-	CASSQEGTVRTYEQYF
TRBV12-3/TRBV12-4	-	CASSREGAGPRGEQYF
TRBV24-1	TRBJ2-1	CATSDGSYNEQFF
TRBV12-3/TRBV12-4	TRBJ2-4	CASSLAGTTGAENIQYF
TRBV10-3	TRBJ2-1	CAISESNQRGNEQFF
TRBV5-1	TRBJ2-5	CASTQDRCSQETQYF
TRBV7-3	TRBJ1-5	CASSIYPGDQPQHF
TRBV3-1	TRBJ2-5	CASSPTSTGQETQYF
TRBV24-1	TRBJ2-7	CATSGSYSYEQYF
TRBV12-3/TRBV12-4	TRBJ2-1	CASSFIVQRLVGNEQFF
TRBV12-3/TRBV12-4	TRBJ1-2	CATLSTRGYGYTF
TRBV29-1	TRBJ1-2	CSVLTGLAGYTF